One and the same sample provided the 9 T cell receptor beta chains below, sequenced in a study of blood T cells in healthy people across ages. The second PCR ran about 6 to 12 cycles with a sample-barcoded 5' primer and J-beta primers. TCRdb used MiXCR to reprocess the 5' RACE reads, holding one entry per CDR3 protein. The sample has 1.5 million to 2 million distinct CDR3 sequences, roughly 27% seen once; the top ten hold 7.7%. What was sequenced was blood. The receptors come from a woman between 25 and 40 years old in good health.

This clonotype has at least ten counts. The V gene is TRBV7-2, the J gene TRBJ2-7; 7 bases are a match to TRBD2. The germline gives CDR1 SGHTA, CDR2 FQGNSA. The V and J ends lost 4 bases and 2 bases, in that order; junction bases with no gene match: 5. The CDR3 is 14 amino acids. CDR3: CASSSRRGTYEQYF. In DNA form, the CDR3 reads TGTGCCAGCAGCTCCCGGCGGGGGACCTACGAGCAGTACTTC.

This clonotype was counted between two and nine times. The chain couples TRBV11-2 to TRBJ2-7, with D perhaps TRBD1 (6 bases). V was pared by 5 bases and J by 3 bases, with 17 bases between. CDR1 and CDR2 from the germline V gene are SGHAT and FQNNGV. The CDR3 loop spans 15 amino acids. This chain's CDR3 is CASSQTGTDGYEQYF. The CDR3 bases are TGTGCCAGCAGCCAAACAGGGACGGACGGCTACGAGCAGTACTTC. Full variable domain (outside the CDR3, taken from reference TRBV11-2 and TRBJ2-7): EAGVAQSPRYKIIEKRQSVAFWCNPISGHATLYWYQQILGQGPKLLIQFQNNGVVDDSQLPKDRFSAERLKGVDSTLKIQPAKLEDSAVYLCASSQTGTDGYEQYFGPGTRLTVT.

V and J are TRBV7-2 and TRBJ2-5, with a tentative D call TRBD2 (5 bases). The V end was cut by 1 base, the J end by 5 bases, with 14 bases between. The germline V gene has CDR1 SGHTA and CDR2 FQGNSA. This CDR3 comprises 15 residues. CDR3 protein: CASSLGRVGTETQYF. In DNA form, the CDR3 reads TGTGCCAGCAGCTTAGGGCGGGTTGGTACGGAGACCCAGTACTTC.

This clonotype was picked up a small number of times. The gene calls are TRBV7-9 and TRBJ2-1, with D tentatively TRBD2 (6 bases). Trimming left V 0 bases short and J 6 bases short, with 15 bases between. This CDR3 region has 16 residues. Per germline, CDR1 SEHNR and CDR2 FQNEAQ (reference sequence). The CDR3, as DNA: TGTGCCAGCAGCTTAGCCTCTAGCGCCCCCGGCAATGAGCAGTTCTTC. As protein: CASSLASSAPGNEQFF.

A note on this clonotype: Given a much more abundant clone one base away, this may be a read error. The CDR3 reads CASSRDRLTGTQYF. In DNA, the CDR3 is TGCGCCAGCAGCCGGGACAGACTCACAGGTACGCAGTATTTT. This chain connects TRBV5-1 to TRBJ2-3; 7 bases are shared with TRBD1. Per germline, CDR1 SGHRS and CDR2 YFSETQ. The CDR3 spans 14 residues. Full variable domain (remainder filled in from reference TRBV5-1 and TRBJ2-3): KAGVTQTPRYLIKTRGQQVTLSCSPISGHRSVSWYQQTPGQGLQFLFEYFSETQRNKGNFPGRFSGRQFSNSRSEMNVSTLELGDSALYLCASSRDRLTGTQYFGPGTRLTVL.

The chain's CDR3 is CSARTQRETGELFF. DNA of the CDR3: TGCAGTGCTAGAACCCAGCGGGAGACCGGGGAGCTGTTTTTT. The chain links TRBV20-1 to TRBJ2-2, with 8 bases lining up with TRBD2. The CDR3 sequence is 14 residues long. V lost 2 bases to trimming and J lost 5 bases; unmatched junction nucleotides: 4. CDR1 is DFQATT, CDR2 SNEGSKA, per germline (reference sequence).

This clonotype was detected only a few times. The CDR3 coding sequence is TGTGCCAGCCTGCGGCGTGGTTTGAACACTGAAGCTTTCTTT. Translating it yields CASLRRGLNTEAFF. The chain combines TRBV12-3 or TRBV12-4 with TRBJ1-1; D is undetermined. This CDR3 region has 14 residues. V was shortened by 8 bases and J by 0 bases, with 13 bases between the two germline ends.

At least ten counts were recorded for this clonotype. The chain joins TRBV6-4 to TRBJ1-1; D unresolved. The CDR3 is made up of 12 amino acids. From germline, CDR1 is MRHNA and CDR2 SNTAGT. Trimming took off 2 bases at V and 9 bases at J, with 10 bases between the two ends. The CDR3 sequence is CASSDVGVKAFF. In DNA form, the CDR3 reads TGTGCCAGCAGTGACGTAGGTGTGAAAGCTTTCTTT.

CDR3 amino acids: CTSSPGETQYF. As DNA, the CDR3 is TGTACCAGCAGCCCAGGGGAGACCCAGTACTTC. The chain recombines TRBV7-2 with TRBJ2-7, with D maybe TRBD1 (5 bases). The end of the DNA is better explained by TRBJ2-5, so the J call may be wrong. Germline CDR1 reads SGHTA; CDR2 reads FQGNSA. The CDR3 extends over 11 amino acids.